This TCR beta chain was retrieved from a study of blood T cell repertoires in COVID-19 (dated by TCRdb to the early 2020s). For context, the study as a whole: Samples covering the acute and convalescent phases of COVID-19 were provided by collaborators in the United States, Italy and Spain. The prospective study material was composed of cDNA or gDNA derived from T cells, B-cell-depleted T cells, or PBMCs. Subjects who had been exposed to COVID-19, were actively infected with it, or had recovered from it provided the deeply sampled blood TCRbeta repertoires that made up the dataset. The repertoires were released in a freely available public database meant as a resource for research on the immune response to SARS-CoV-2. The samples were drawn from two sources: the first 160 participants of the ongoing ImmuneRACE study, and fewer than 1,500 subjects contributed by 6 global collaborators. The sample metadata nearly always contained a de-identified subject ID, COVID-19 status, age in years and sex. Where HLA class I and class II types were available, the types were taken from metadata supplied by the sample provider, not from assay-based typing. General conclusions and limits of the study: The amount of clinical and demographic metadata varied by source and participant and was provided uncurated.

About this clone: Its antigen is still unknown. No base qualities exist here, and no much larger clone lies one base off it.

TCRbeta CDR3 regions were amplified from genomic DNA using the immunoSEQ Assay, a bias-controlled multiplex PCR. Processing in the source paper ran as follows. Nucleated cell counts per sample were estimated from amplification of reference gene primers within the assay. To quantify the absolute abundance of each unique TCRbeta CDR3 rearrangement, sequence reads were collapsed and filtered. For each sample, productive Simpson clonality was calculated as the square root of Simpson's diversity index over productive rearrangements. TCRdb carries this immuneACCESS record with in-frame sequences only. Its versions omit some clonotypes, under half of them owing to an unresolved V gene in the studies checked, with the rest unexplained. V and J calls and clone size follow that table, whereas D and trimming were derived from the DNA. In all, the sample holds approximately 150,000 clones, and less than 90% of those were seen once. Roughly 4% of the sample goes to the ten largest clones.

The collaborating institutions used their own protocols to collect whole blood in K2EDTA tubes. For TCRbeta analysis, collaborators shipped samples as frozen whole blood, isolated PBMCs, or DNA extracted from either of those sample types. The material sequenced was peripheral blood. The source is a woman aged 70-85 years with acute or convalescent COVID-19.

The nucleotide sequence is TGTGCCAGCACCCCATCCGGGGGGCCCCCTCAGCCCCAGCATTTT. This translates into CASTPSGGPPQPQHF. The chain is assembled from TRBV9 and TRBJ1-5; matching of 6 bases hints at TRBD1 as the D gene. The CDR3 measures 15 amino acids from cysteine to phenylalanine. The CDR3 DNA has 45 bases and is translated from base 1. The V end loses 6 bases and the J end loses 6 bases, and a stretch of 19 bases separates them. Taken from the germline V gene, the CDR1 and CDR2 loops are SGDLS and YYNGEE. The variable domain in full, with residues beyond the CDR3 obtained from the reference TRBV9 and TRBJ1-5 genes, is DSGVTQTPKHLITATGQRVTLRCSPRSGDLSVYWYQQSLDQGLQFLIQYYNGEERAKGNILERFSAQQFPDLHSELNLSSLELGDSALYFCASTPSGGPPQPQHFGDGTRLSIL.